This TCR beta chain stems from a study of blood T cell repertoires in COVID-19. Study as a whole: Samples came from the United States, Italy and Spain, spanning acute and convalescent COVID-19. PBMCs, B-cell-depleted T cells, or T cells provided the cDNA or gDNA that made up the material.

The protocol was immunoSEQ multiplex PCR, while the TCRdb copy is restricted to in-frame clones and leaves out a portion. Of roughly 140,000 clones listed, around 90% were seen once; the top ten hold over 1.5%. This clone appeared once. The germline CDR1 and CDR2 sequences are MNHEY and SVGAGI. This CDR3 is built from 14 residues. V was cut by 6 bases and J by 0 bases, with 8 bases left in between. This clonotype was obtained from a man aged 65-85 years with acute or convalescent COVID-19. This chain uses TRBV6-5 with TRBJ2-2, with a weak D call TRBD1 (5 bases). Material for sequencing was peripheral blood. In DNA, the CDR3 is TGTGCCAGCAGCCAGACAGCGAACACCGGGGAGCTGTTTTTT. Its protein is CASSQTANTGELFF.